Shown below are 27 T cell receptor beta chains from a single sample sequenced in a study of human T cells and chemical hapten exposure. The sample's time point: pre-sensitization, week 0. Specified treatment: therapeutic diphenylcyclopropenone sensitization with weekly scalp DPC. From whole blood left unfractionated, total RNA was extracted. Via MiXCR, TCRdb re-called the RACE reads, giving one row per CDR3 protein. The table includes some 57,000 distinct CDR3 sequences, approximately 9.5% detected once. The sequences come from whole blood, collected in connection with sensitization to the hapten diphenylcyclopropenone (DPC). The receptors were gathered from a woman in her twenties or thirties with alopecia areata. Some clones in this sample may be carry-over from other donors' samples.

There are a few counts of this clonotype. This chain connects TRBV7-9 to TRBJ2-4; unclear D gene. This CDR3 is built from 17 residues. Trimming removed 1 base at V and 0 bases at J, with 13 bases between. Germline CDR1 reads SEHNR; CDR2 reads FQNEAQ (reference sequence). CDR3 amino acids: CASSLEELERAKNIQYF. CDR3 coding DNA: TGTGCCAGCAGCTTAGAGGAGCTGGAGAGAGCCAAAAACATTCAGTACTTC.

In its sample, this clonotype was seen a few times. This rearrangement joins TRBV5-1 to TRBJ1-4; D gene ambiguous. Trimming left V 7 bases short and J 8 bases short, with 18 bases between. This CDR3 contains 14 residues. CDR1 is SGHRS, CDR2 YFSETQ, per germline. The CDR3 is CASRPDSAGEKLFF. DNA of the CDR3: TGCGCCAGCCGCCCCGACTCGGCTGGGGAAAAACTGTTTTTT.

Only a few counts were recorded for this clonotype. The chain is built from TRBV4-1 and TRBJ2-3; 10 bases align to TRBD2. V trimming: 3 bases; J trimming: 2 bases; junction bases outside the gene matches: 8. This CDR3 is built from 17 residues. Germline V lookup: CDR1 MGHRA, CDR2 YSYEKL. The CDR3 DNA reads as TGCGCCAGCAGCCAGGTGATAGCGGGGGGAAACACAGATACGCAGTATTTT. This sequence encodes CASSQVIAGGNTDTQYF.

V gene TRBV20-1 combines with J gene TRBJ1-1; no definite D call. The germline gives CDR1 DFQATT, CDR2 SNEGSKA (reference sequence). Trimming pared 0 bases from V and 0 bases from J, leaving 8 bases between. The CDR3 extends over 14 amino acids. In DNA form, the CDR3 reads TGCAGTGCTAGAGACCCAAAGGTGAACACTGAAGCTTTCTTT. It is translated as CSARDPKVNTEAFF.

This clonotype was seen repeatedly, ten times or more. V and J are TRBV2 and TRBJ2-3; 7 bases are a match to TRBD2. This CDR3 is built from 15 residues. Germline V gene sequence: CDR1 SNHLY, CDR2 FYNNEI. Trimming cost V 8 bases and J 2 bases; bases outside gene matches: 10. CDR3 nucleotide sequence: TGTGCCAGCTCCCAGCGGGACTTTTCCACAGATACGCAGTATTTT. Translation: CASSQRDFSTDTQYF.

CDR3 region: CASSSPNRGETQYF. CDR3 coding DNA: TGTGCCAGCAGTTCACCCAATAGGGGAGAGACCCAGTACTTC. The V call is TRBV12-3 or TRBV12-4, the J call TRBJ2-5, with TRBD1 as a possible D gene (5 bases). The ends were cut back, 4 bases at V and 4 bases at J, with 13 bases in the middle. The CDR3 has 14 residues.

In this sample, this clonotype turned up many times. V usage is TRBV12-3 or TRBV12-4 and J usage is TRBJ2-3; TRBD2 matches at 8 bases. The length of the CDR3 is 14 residues. Trimming at V came to 3 bases and at J to 3 bases, leaving 2 bases not matched to a gene. Written as DNA, the CDR3 is TGTGCCAGCAGTTTTAGCGGGGAAACAGATACGCAGTATTTT. It encodes CASSFSGETDTQYF.

The chain has TRBV12-3 or TRBV12-4 and TRBJ2-1; TRBD2 is a possible D gene (6 bases). The CDR3 runs 14 residues. V was clipped by 3 bases and J by 4 bases, with 10 bases between them. CDR3: CASSLTRGYNEQFF. The CDR3 region has the DNA TGTGCCAGCAGTTTGACTAGGGGATACAATGAGCAGTTCTTC.

This clonotype has just a few counts. V and J are TRBV12-3 or TRBV12-4 and TRBJ2-3, with 14 bases matching TRBD2. J lost 2 bases, V lost 6 bases, and 4 bases had no gene match. This CDR3 has 16 amino acids. For the CDR3, the DNA is TGTGCCAGCAGAGGACTAGCGGGGGGCACCACAGATACGCAGTATTTT. Translating gives CASRGLAGGTTDTQYF.

This chain links TRBV5-1 with TRBJ2-7; D gene uncertain. CDR1 and CDR2 from the germline V gene are SGHRS and YFSETQ. The CDR3 runs to 12 residues. The V end lost 0 bases, the J end lost 3 bases, and 4 bases lay between the germline ends. The CDR3 DNA is TGCGCCAGCAGCTTGGACATCTACGAGCAGTACTTC. It codes for CASSLDIYEQYF.

This rearrangement joins TRBV5-4 to TRBJ1-6; 7 positions match TRBD1. The CDR3 covers 15 residues. The V gene end was trimmed by 6 bases and the J gene end by 3 bases; junction bases not matched to a gene: 6. Germline CDR1 and CDR2: SGHNT and YYREEE (reference sequence). The CDR3 DNA reads as TGTGCCAGCACCCAGGCAGGGGGCTATAATTCACCCCTCCACTTT. Its protein product is CASTQAGGYNSPLHF.

This clonotype was seen only a few times. CDR3 sequence: CASSPNPGGRNYGYTF. The CDR3 DNA reads TGTGCCAGCAGCCCCAACCCAGGCGGACGGAACTATGGCTACACCTTC. This sequence joins TRBV9 and TRBJ1-2; D ambiguous. The germline gives CDR1 SGDLS, CDR2 YYNGEE. Trimming took off 4 bases at V and 2 bases at J, with 18 bases between the two ends. The CDR3 is 16 amino acids.

This clonotype was observed a few times. The genes are TRBV20-1 and TRBJ1-5; 9 positions match TRBD1. Germline-derived CDR1 and CDR2 are DFQATT and SNEGSKA (reference sequence). This CDR3 has 12 amino acids. J gave up 6 bases and V 7 bases, and 4 bases lay outside the gene matches. The CDR3 nucleotides read TGCAGTGTCGACAGGGGGAGTCAGCCCCAGCATTTT. Its translation is CSVDRGSQPQHF.

This clonotype was counted only a few times. A much larger clone is a single base away; this may be a read error. J is TRBJ2-5 and V is TRBV20-1; the match to TRBD2 covers 13 bases. J lost 3 bases, V lost 6 bases, and 7 bases had no gene match. Germline CDR1 and CDR2: DFQATT and SNEGSKA (reference sequence). The CDR3 sequence is 15 residues long. CDR3 loop: CSAPGLAGSEETQYF. In DNA form, the CDR3 reads TGCAGTGCACCGGGACTAGCGGGGAGTGAAGAGACCCAGTACTTC.

This clonotype was seen only a few times. The chain has TRBV7-2 and TRBJ1-1, with no clear D. The CDR3 covers 14 residues. Trimming stripped 6 bases from V and 4 bases from J, with 15 bases between. Germline loops: CDR1 SGHTA, CDR2 FQGNSA. Written as DNA, the CDR3 is TGTGCCAGCAGATACTCCCTGGGGAGCACTGAAGCTTTCTTT. It encodes CASRYSLGSTEAFF. The variable domain in full, completed from reference TRBV7-2 and TRBJ1-1, reads GAGVSQSPSNKVTEKGKDVELRCDPISGHTALYWYRQSLGQGLEFLIYFQGNSAPDKSGLPSDRFSAERTGGSVSTLTIQRTQQEDSAVYLCASRYSLGSTEAFFGQGTRLTVV.

This clonotype was seen a handful of times. The gene calls are TRBV11-1 and TRBJ2-1; 9 bases match TRBD1. The germline gives CDR1 SGHAT, CDR2 FQDESV (reference sequence). This CDR3 region has 17 residues. The J segment lost 10 bases and the V segment lost 5 bases, leaving 18 bases of the junction unmatched. CDR3 in amino acids: CASSLAPLGQGDGEQFF. The CDR3 DNA follows: TGTGCCAGCAGCCTGGCCCCACTGGGACAGGGTGATGGGGAGCAGTTCTTC.

The chain recombines TRBV4-3 with TRBJ1-4; D ambiguous. The germline CDR1 and CDR2 sequences are LGHNA and YSLEER. The CDR3 extends over 18 amino acids. The V and J ends lost 3 bases and 4 bases respectively, with 21 bases between them. CDR3 coding DNA: TGCGCCAGCAGCCACCACCCCCGTGAGGGCCCCGGTAATGAAAAACTGTTTTTT. This translates into CASSHHPREGPGNEKLFF.

The J gene is TRBJ1-6, the V gene TRBV5-1, with a tentative D call TRBD1 (6 bases). CDR3 length: 15 residues. V lost 4 bases to trimming and J lost 7 bases, with 15 bases between them. Per the germline V gene, CDR1 is SGHRS and CDR2 is YFSETQ. The CDR3 is CASSPDSFGNSPLHF. The DNA of the CDR3 is TGCGCCAGCAGCCCGGACAGTTTTGGGAATTCACCCCTCCACTTT.

The genes are TRBV2 and TRBJ1-6; weak D call: TRBD1 (6 bases). The CDR3 contains 15 residues. Germline values: CDR1 SNHLY, CDR2 FYNNEI. V was pared by 2 bases and J by 7 bases, with 12 bases between. The CDR3 DNA sequence: TGTGCCAGCAGTGAATCCACAGGGAGGAATTCACCCCTCCACTTT. Translation gives CASSESTGRNSPLHF.

The chain carries TRBV4-2 and TRBJ2-3; tentatively, D is TRBD1 or TRBD2 (5 bases each). V dropped 0 bases and J dropped 5 bases, with 9 bases sitting between them. The CDR3 loop spans 14 amino acids. Germline lookup yields CDR1 LGHNA and CDR2 YNFKEQ. CDR3 nucleotide sequence: TGTGCCAGCAGCCAAGAGGCAGGGAGAGATACGCAGTATTTT. It yields the protein CASSQEAGRDTQYF.

A few counts support this clonotype. The chain carries TRBV3-1 and TRBJ1-1; D is ambiguous. CDR1 is LGHDT and CDR2 is YNNKEL in the germline V gene (reference sequence). Trimming took 1 base from V and 4 from J, leaving 13 bases between them. There are 15 residues in the CDR3. The chain's CDR3 is CASSQVSGRSTEAFF. The DNA of the CDR3 is TGTGCCAGCAGCCAAGTTTCCGGCAGGTCCACTGAAGCTTTCTTT. The whole variable domain, filled in from reference TRBV3-1 and TRBJ1-1, reads DTAVSQTPKYLVTQMGNDKSIKCEQNLGHDTMYWYKQDSKKFLKIMFSYNNKELIINETVPNRFSPKSPDKAHLNLHINSLELGDSAVYFCASSQVSGRSTEAFFGQGTRLTVV.

This clonotype was found many times. This sequence joins TRBV19 and TRBJ1-2; D gene uncertain. Trimming pared 3 bases from V and 6 bases from J, leaving 11 bases between. The CDR3 consists of 13 residues. Germline V CDR1 and CDR2: LNHDA, SQIVND (reference sequence). In DNA form, the CDR3 reads TGTGCCAGTAGTATTGGTCCACTTGATGGCTACACCTTC. This encodes CASSIGPLDGYTF.

This sequence joins TRBV5-1 and TRBJ1-1; 11 bases are a match to TRBD1. The V segment lost 5 bases and the J segment 5 bases; nucleotides outside the gene matches: 5. Germline V gives CDR1 SGHRS, CDR2 YFSETQ. This CDR3 has 14 residues. The CDR3 DNA reads TGCGCCAGCAGGCCAGGGACAGGGGGAACTGAAGCTTTCTTT. Translating it yields CASRPGTGGTEAFF.

The gene calls are TRBV19 and TRBJ2-5; TRBD1 matches at 7 bases. The V gene end was trimmed by 3 bases and the J gene end by 2 bases; junction bases not matched to a gene: 3. This CDR3 spans 14 amino acids. In germline, CDR1 is LNHDA, CDR2 SQIVND (reference sequence). The CDR3 DNA sequence: TGTGCCAGTAGTATCGGACAGGAGCAAGAGACCCAGTACTTC. Translation: CASSIGQEQETQYF.

This clonotype appeared a few times. V usage is TRBV28 and J usage is TRBJ2-6; maybe TRBD2 (5 bases). The V end was cut by 8 bases, the J end by 2 bases, with 13 bases between. Germline V CDR1 and CDR2: MDHEN, SYDVKM. The CDR3 consists of 15 residues. CDR3 DNA sequence: TGTGCCAGCTTCCCCAGGAGGACTGGGGCCAACGTCCTGACTTTC. Its protein is CASFPRRTGANVLTF.

This chain joins TRBV20-1 and TRBJ1-2; TRBD1 might be the D (6 bases). CDR1 DFQATT and CDR2 SNEGSKA come from the germline V gene (reference sequence). This CDR3 has 16 residues. V lost 1 base to trimming and J lost 4 bases, with 19 bases between them. CDR3 nucleotide sequence: TGCAGTGCTAGAGCCGAAAATTCCGGGACACTCTATGGCTACACCTTC. Translation gives CSARAENSGTLYGYTF.

There are a few counts of this clonotype. This chain joins TRBV4-3 and TRBJ2-3; 10 nucleotides match TRBD2. This CDR3 is built from 14 residues. Germline CDR1 reads LGHNA; CDR2 reads YSLEER. V gave up 4 bases and J gave up 5 bases; unmatched junction bases: 3. This CDR3 is CASSLRLAGDTQYF. The DNA of the CDR3 is TGCGCCAGCAGCCTCCGACTAGCGGGAGATACGCAGTATTTT.